The 12 T cell receptor beta chains below come from one sample, sequenced in a study of blood T cell repertoires in COVID-19 (TCRdb year 2020). Library method: the immunoSEQ multiplex PCR assay. TCRdb's version of the immuneACCESS table is confined to in-frame rearrangements and falls short of the full clone set. An unresolved V gene accounts for under half of the shortfall where checked; the remainder is of unknown origin. This sample gives more than 95,000 clones in total; roughly four fifths of them show up just once. The top ten clones comprise 2% to 3% of the sample. Material: peripheral blood. The receptors here all came from a man aged 50 to 59 with acute or convalescent COVID-19.

The rearrangement joins TRBV10-3 to TRBJ1-3; 7 bases agree with TRBD1. The CDR3 runs 15 residues. CDR1 is ENHRY, CDR2 SYGVKD, per germline. The trim removed 7 bases at V and 3 bases at J, leaving 9 bases unmatched. This CDR3 is CAINGQDDLGNTIYF. CDR3 bases: TGTGCCATCAATGGACAGGACGATCTTGGAAACACCATATATTTT.

The chain has TRBV6-4 and TRBJ2-1, with 12 bases matching TRBD2. The CDR3 is 16 residues long. Looked up from germline, CDR1 is MRHNA and CDR2 is SNTAGT. Trimming at V came to 3 bases and at J to 4 bases, leaving 4 bases not matched to a gene. This CDR3 reads CASSESLAGGYNEQFF. The CDR3 nucleotides read TGTGCCAGCAGTGAATCACTAGCGGGAGGTTACAATGAGCAGTTCTTC.

The chain carries TRBV7-9 and TRBJ2-5, with a tentative D call TRBD1 (6 bases). This CDR3 comprises 17 residues. V shed 5 bases and J shed 1 base, with 20 bases lying between them. Germline V gene data show CDR1 as SEHNR and CDR2 as FQNEAQ (reference sequence). CDR3 sequence (DNA): TGTGCCAGCAGCAAACGGCAGGGGACCGGGGTCCAAGAGACCCAGTACTTC. Translating it yields CASSKRQGTGVQETQYF.

The chain carries TRBV7-8 and TRBJ1-5, with D unclear. Germline CDR1 is SGHVS and CDR2 is FQNEAQ. The CDR3 extends over 17 amino acids. Trimming took 0 bases from V and 0 from J, leaving 12 bases between them. In DNA, the CDR3 is TGTGCCAGCAGCTTAGCGCCCTACAGATATAGCAATCAGCCCCAGCATTTT. The encoded protein is CASSLAPYRYSNQPQHF.

This clone was observed a single time. This chain uses TRBV28 with TRBJ2-4, with D possibly being TRBD2 (6 bases). Germline V lookup: CDR1 MDHEN, CDR2 SYDVKM. The CDR3 is 13 residues long. V was cut by 5 bases and J by 8 bases, with 13 bases left in between. The CDR3, as DNA: TGTGCCAGCAGTGCCGGGGACTTCGACATTCAGTACTTC. Translation: CASSAGDFDIQYF. The variable domain in full, with the rest retrieved from reference TRBV28 and TRBJ2-4, is DVKVTQSSRYLVKRTGEKVFLECVQDMDHENMFWYRQDPGLGLRLIYFSYDVKMKEKGDIPEGYSVSREKKERFSLILESASTNQTSMYLCASSAGDFDIQYFGAGTRLSVL.

V and J are TRBV29-1 and TRBJ2-5; 12 bases are a match to TRBD2. The junction had 4 bases not matched to a gene; V was cut back by 4 bases and J by 1 base. In germline, CDR1 is SQVTM, CDR2 ANQGSEA. The CDR3 is 15 residues long. This CDR3 reads CSVGGLAGAQETQYF. The CDR3 DNA sequence: TGCAGCGTTGGGGGACTAGCGGGTGCCCAAGAGACCCAGTACTTC.

The V and J genes are TRBV7-9 and TRBJ1-5, with 7 bases aligning to TRBD1. The CDR3 has 14 residues. J lost 4 bases, V lost 2 bases, and 2 bases had no gene match. Germline CDR1 is SEHNR and CDR2 is FQNEAQ (reference sequence). CDR3 nucleotides: TGTGCCAGCAGCTTAACAGGGGAAAATCAGCCCCAGCATTTT. It specifies CASSLTGENQPQHF.

As for this clone: Distinct nucleotide sequences in the sample also encode this CDR3. This sequence joins TRBV5-1 and TRBJ2-7; 8 positions match TRBD1. Germline V gives CDR1 SGHRS, CDR2 YFSETQ. V dropped 0 bases and J dropped 3; count of bases not matched to a gene: 2. This CDR3 comprises 14 residues. The CDR3 reads CASSLVDRGYEQYF. The CDR3 region has the DNA TGCGCCAGCAGCTTGGTCGACAGGGGCTACGAGCAGTACTTC.

In this sample, this clone turned up once. This chain joins TRBV7-9 and TRBJ2-1, with D perhaps matching TRBD2 (5 bases). The V end was cut by 5 bases, the J end by 9 bases, with 23 bases between. Germline values: CDR1 SEHNR, CDR2 FQNEAQ (reference sequence). The CDR3 spans 16 residues. CDR3 sequence: CASSPRLSNIEGEQFF. The CDR3 DNA is TGTGCCAGCAGCCCGCGCCTCTCAAACATAGAGGGTGAGCAGTTCTTC.

This chain uses TRBV5-5 with TRBJ2-7, with D possibly TRBD2 on 7 matching bases. V gave up 7 bases and J gave up 4 bases, with 15 bases separating them. Germline V gives CDR1 SGHKS, CDR2 YYEKEE (reference sequence). The CDR3 extends over 13 amino acids. The CDR3 spells CASVAGAAYEQYF. The CDR3 nucleotides are TGTGCCAGCGTGGCGGGGGCAGCTTACGAGCAGTACTTC.

This clone appeared a few times. In the same sample, other DNA sequences code for this CDR3. The chain employs TRBV4-1 and TRBJ1-1; no definite D call. This CDR3 comprises 14 residues. Trimming removed 3 bases from V and 1 base from J, with 9 bases in between. Per germline, CDR1 MGHRA and CDR2 YSYEKL. CDR3 sequence reads: CASSQDLGNTEAFF. Here the CDR3 DNA reads TGCGCCAGCAGCCAGGACTTGGGGAACACTGAAGCTTTCTTT.

Written as DNA, the CDR3 is TGTGCCAGTAGTATGGCAGGGGCAAACGAGCAGTACTTC. As protein: CASSMAGANEQYF. The chain has TRBV19 and TRBJ2-7; possible D gene TRBD1, 6 bases. The ends were cut back, 3 bases at V and 5 bases at J, with 11 bases in the middle. Germline CDR1 reads LNHDA; CDR2 reads SQIVND (reference sequence). The CDR3 totals 13 residues.